This T cell receptor beta chain was retrieved from a study of OX40 agonist ivuxolimab in advanced cancers. Looking at the study overall: Given to patients was ivuxolimab, an agonistic anti-OX40 (CD134) antibody.

The ends were cut back, 5 bases at V and 1 base at J, with 11 bases in the middle. This CDR3 has 14 amino acids. Germline V CDR1 and CDR2: MNHEY, SVGAGI. Findings and caveats of the study: Some nonresponders likewise displayed low normalized T-cell clonal expansion. The investigators did not determine what antigen specificity the expanded peripheral T cells had.

Generated by immunoSEQ multiplex PCR, the TCRdb table keeps only in-frame clones and is missing some. The data show about 51,000 clones, over 65% seen once. With respect to this clone: What it binds is not known.

The TCR was taken from an adult with an advanced solid tumor such as melanoma, head and neck, liver or kidney cancer. The sequenced sample was CD4+ or CD8+ T cells sorted from blood, obtained in a trial of the OX40 agonist ivuxolimab. This chain connects TRBV6-5 to TRBJ1-1; D call uncertain. CDR3 bases: TGTGCCAGCAGTCTCGCAGGTCGGAACACTGAAGCTTTCTTT. This translates into CASSLAGRNTEAFF.